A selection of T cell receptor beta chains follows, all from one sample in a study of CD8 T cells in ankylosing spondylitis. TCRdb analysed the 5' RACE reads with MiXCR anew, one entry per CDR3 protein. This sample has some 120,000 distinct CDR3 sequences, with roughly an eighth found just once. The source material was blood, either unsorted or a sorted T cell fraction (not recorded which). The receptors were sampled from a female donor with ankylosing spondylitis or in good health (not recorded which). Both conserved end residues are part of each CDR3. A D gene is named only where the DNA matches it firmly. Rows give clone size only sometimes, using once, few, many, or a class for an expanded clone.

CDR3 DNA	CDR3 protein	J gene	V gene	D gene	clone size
TGTGCTAGCAGCCAAGACAGTTCGAGCACAGATACGCAGTATTTT	CASSQDSSSTDTQYF	TRBJ2-3	TRBV7-7	-	-
TGTGCCAGCAGCTTTTACAGGGGAGGAACTGAAGCTTTCTTT	CASSFYRGGTEAFF	TRBJ1-1	TRBV11-2	TRBD1	few
TGCAGTGCTAGAGAGAACACGGTCGGAGCCCTCCACTTT	CSARENTVGALHF	TRBJ1-6	TRBV20-1	-	many
TGTGCCAGCAGGAGCAGGGGAGGGTCAGATACGCAGTATTTT	CASRSRGGSDTQYF	TRBJ2-3	TRBV6-1	-	-
TGTGCCAGTAGTATTCGGACTAGCGGGGGAGTGGGCAATGAGCAGTTCTTC	CASSIRTSGGVGNEQFF	TRBJ2-1	TRBV19	TRBD2	few
TGCAGCGTATCCGGGGGGGATACTGAAGCTTTCTTT	CSVSGGDTEAFF	TRBJ1-1	TRBV29-1	-	many
TGCGCCACCGGGGATGCGAACACCGGGGAGCTGTTTTTT	CATGDANTGELFF	TRBJ2-2	TRBV4-1	-	-
TGCGGCGTACGCCCGTGGAGCGGGGATTCCTACGAGCAGTACTTC	CGVRPWSGDSYEQYF	TRBJ2-7	TRBV29-1	TRBD2	-
TGCAGTGCGTCGGGACTAACAAACACAGATACGCAGTATTTT	CSASGLTNTDTQYF	TRBJ2-3	TRBV20-1	TRBD2	-
TGTGCCAGCAGAGGACTAGCGGGGAGCACCGGGGAGCTGTTTTTT	CASRGLAGSTGELFF	TRBJ2-2	TRBV7-9	TRBD2	-
TGTGCCAGCAGTACGGGGCCCGGTAATCAGCCCCAGCATTTT	CASSTGPGNQPQHF	TRBJ1-5	TRBV12-3/TRBV12-4	-	few
TGTGCCAGCAGCTTGGTACATACAGATACGCAGTATTTT	CASSLVHTDTQYF	TRBJ2-3	TRBV5-6	-	many
TGTGCCAGCAGTGAACAGGGGAATGGCTACACCTTC	CASSEQGNGYTF	TRBJ1-2	TRBV12-3/TRBV12-4	TRBD1	few
TGTGCCAGCAGCGGGGCGTCCGCTAACTATGGCTACACCTTC	CASSGASANYGYTF	TRBJ1-2	TRBV9	-	-
TGTGCCAGCAGACGAGTACAGGGGAACTATGGCTACACCTTC	CASRRVQGNYGYTF	TRBJ1-2	TRBV2	TRBD1	medium-sized
TGCAGCGTTGAAGGGCCAGAGGGAATCTATGGCTACACCTTC	CSVEGPEGIYGYTF	TRBJ1-2	TRBV29-1	-	few
TGTGCCAGCAGTTCTATGAACGAGCAGTACTTC	CASSSMNEQYF	TRBJ2-7	TRBV6-5	-	many
TGTGCCAGCAGCCCGCGGCGGGGAAGACAAGAGACCCAGTACTTC	CASSPRRGRQETQYF	TRBJ2-5	TRBV27	-	many
TGCAGTGCTATAGCGGGGAGCTCCTACAATGAGCAGTTCTTC	CSAIAGSSYNEQFF	TRBJ2-1	TRBV20-1	TRBD2	-
TGCAGTGCTAGAGCAGCGGGAAGAGTCCTATACGAGCAGTACTTC	CSARAAGRVLYEQYF	TRBJ2-7	TRBV20-1	TRBD2	many
TGCAGTGCTCCCTCGGCGGGCACAGATACGCAGTATTTT	CSAPSAGTDTQYF	TRBJ2-3	TRBV20-1	-	few
TGTGCCAGCAGTTTTTCAGGGCCCCCCGAGCAGTACTTC	CASSFSGPPEQYF	TRBJ2-7	TRBV27	-	few
TGCAGCGTCGCCGGGACAGGAAGCACAGATACGCAGTATTTT	CSVAGTGSTDTQYF	TRBJ2-3	TRBV29-1	TRBD1	many
TGCAGCGTTGAACCGAACATGAACACTGAAGCTTTCTTT	CSVEPNMNTEAFF	TRBJ1-1	TRBV29-1	-	many
TGTGCCAGCAGGGACGGGACTAGCGCACAAGATACGCAGTATTTT	CASRDGTSAQDTQYF	TRBJ2-3	TRBV3-1	TRBD2	many
TGCAGTGCTAGGGGGTTGGGCCACTCGAACACTGAAGCTTTCTTT	CSARGLGHSNTEAFF	TRBJ1-1	TRBV20-1	-	-
TGTGCCAGCAGCTTAGGGCTACGGACAGGGGGCTTTCAGGGTGAGCAGTTCTTC	CASSLGLRTGGFQGEQFF	TRBJ2-1	TRBV7-2	TRBD1	-
TGCAGCGCTCAAGGACAGTATGGGGCGGACACCATATATTTT	CSAQGQYGADTIYF	TRBJ1-3	TRBV29-1	-	many
TGTGCCAGCTCATCGGGACTAGCGAAAGAGACCCAGTACTTC	CASSSGLAKETQYF	TRBJ2-5	TRBV18	TRBD2	-
TGCAGTGCGCCCCGCACGGGTGTCAACAATGAGCAGTTCTTC	CSAPRTGVNNEQFF	TRBJ2-1	TRBV20-1	-	many
TGTGCCAGCGGGATCTTGGCCACCGGGGAGCTGTTTTTT	CASGILATGELFF	TRBJ2-2	TRBV12-3/TRBV12-4	-	few
TGTGCCAGCAGTTTAAGGGCGACAACTAATGAAAAACTGTTTTTT	CASSLRATTNEKLFF	TRBJ1-4	TRBV12-3/TRBV12-4	-	many
TGTGCCAGCAGCCATTCTAATCAGCCCCAGCATTTT	CASSHSNQPQHF	TRBJ1-5	TRBV14	-	-
TGTGCCAGCAGCTTAGGGACAGGTGACGGTCAGCCCCAGCATTTT	CASSLGTGDGQPQHF	TRBJ1-5	TRBV11-2	TRBD1	few
TGTGCCAGCAGCGTATCCGGGACAGGGGGCTACGAGCAGTACTTC	CASSVSGTGGYEQYF	TRBJ2-7	TRBV9	TRBD1	-
TGTGCCAGCAGTGTAGTACCGTACCTTGGGACTGAAGCTTTCTTT	CASSVVPYLGTEAFF	TRBJ1-1	TRBV6-1	-	many
TGCAGCGTTGCCCGAGGGGCGGGCTACAATGAGCAGTTCTTC	CSVARGAGYNEQFF	TRBJ2-1	TRBV29-1	-	-
TGTGCCACCATCCAAACAACAGGGGAGGTATACGAGCAGTACTTC	CATIQTTGEVYEQYF	TRBJ2-7	TRBV24-1	-	-
TGCAGTGCTAGAAGCGGGAGCTCAGATACGCAGTATTTT	CSARSGSSDTQYF	TRBJ2-3	TRBV20-1	TRBD2	many
TGTGCCATCAGTGAGTCAATGACTTCGACAGGGGGCAATGAGCAGTTCTTC	CAISESMTSTGGNEQFF	TRBJ2-1	TRBV10-3	TRBD1	many
TGTGCCAGCAGCCCGGGAACTATAAGGGGCACTGAAGCTTTCTTT	CASSPGTIRGTEAFF	TRBJ1-1	TRBV7-9	-	-
TGCAGTGCTAGAGCTCCCGAACAGGGAAGCGAGCAGTACTTC	CSARAPEQGSEQYF	TRBJ2-7	TRBV20-1	-	many
TGTGCCAGCAGCCAACTAGGGACAGGGGCCATTGATGGGAACGCTGAAGCTTTCTTT	CASSQLGTGAIDGNAEAFF	TRBJ1-1	TRBV14	TRBD1	-
TGTGCCAGCAGCTTGAACGACTATGGCTACACCTTC	CASSLNDYGYTF	TRBJ1-2	TRBV5-6	-	once
TGCAGTGCCACTACTAGCGGGAGACTGAAGACCCAGTACTTC	CSATTSGRLKTQYF	TRBJ2-5	TRBV20-1	TRBD2	-
TGTGCTAGTGGTCAAGCCACGGAAGCCAAGCCCCAGCATTTT	CASGQATEAKPQHF	TRBJ1-5	TRBV12-5	-	many
TGCAGTGCTAGAGAGGCTAGCGGGGGCTACGAGCAGTACTTC	CSAREASGGYEQYF	TRBJ2-7	TRBV20-1	TRBD2	many
TGTGCCAGCAGCTCCCGGGACAGGGAAAGCGAGCAGTACTTC	CASSSRDRESEQYF	TRBJ2-7	TRBV7-9	TRBD1	few
TGTGCCATCAGGGCGGGGGGCGGAGAAGAGACCCAGTACTTC	CAIRAGGGEETQYF	TRBJ2-5	TRBV10-3	TRBD2	many
TGCGCCAGCAGCTTGGGGGACCCCACCAGGGAGACCCAGTACTTC	CASSLGDPTRETQYF	TRBJ2-5	TRBV5-1	-	many
TGTGCCAGCAGTTTGACCGGGACAGGGGGAAATAATTCACCCCTCCACTTT	CASSLTGTGGNNSPLHF	TRBJ1-6	TRBV27	TRBD1	-
TGCGCCAGCAGCTTGGGAAGGGATCAGCCCCAGCATTTT	CASSLGRDQPQHF	TRBJ1-5	TRBV5-1	-	-
TGCAGTGCTATAGAAGGAGGGACCGGGGAGCTGTTTTTT	CSAIEGGTGELFF	TRBJ2-2	TRBV20-1	-	many
TGCAGTGCGAATGGCGGGGGAAAGGAGACCCAGTACTTC	CSANGGGKETQYF	TRBJ2-5	TRBV20-1	TRBD2	many
TGCAGCGTTGCCTGGGCGGGGGGGACAGATACGCAGTATTTT	CSVAWAGGTDTQYF	TRBJ2-3	TRBV29-1	TRBD2	few
TGTGCCAGCAGCCCCCCGGCGGACTCCTACGAGCAGTACTTC	CASSPPADSYEQYF	TRBJ2-7	TRBV16	-	many
TGTGCCAGCAGTTCGGCGGACAGCTCCTACGAGCAGTACTTC	CASSSADSSYEQYF	TRBJ2-7	TRBV28	-	many
TGTGCCACCAGTGATCCCGGACAGTCAGAGACCCAGTACTTC	CATSDPGQSETQYF	TRBJ2-5	TRBV24-1	-	-
TGTGCCAGCAGCCAAGGGGCGACTTTGCGGGGGGGCACAGATACGCAGTATTTT	CASSQGATLRGGTDTQYF	TRBJ2-3	TRBV4-2	TRBD2	many
TGTGCCAGCAGCTTTAGCGGGGGGAGCTCCTACAATGAGCAGTTCTTC	CASSFSGGSSYNEQFF	TRBJ2-1	TRBV7-2	TRBD2	few